The T cell receptor beta chain under discussion was sequenced for a study of CD8 T cells in ankylosing spondylitis. Overall study results and limits: In peripheral blood, disease-linked CD8+ clones occurred at relatively low frequencies. A motif of fewer than ten highly homologous TCR beta variants was seen as apparently characteristic of ankylosing spondylitis blood. Earlier literature documents some of the motif variants in reactive arthritis synovial fluid and blood. Clones linked to disease were reported to show significant enrichment in matched ankylosing spondylitis synovial fluid.

This clonotype was counted ten times or more. As yet, its antigen is unknown. Germline V gene lookup returns CDR1 LNHNV and CDR2 YYDKDF (reference sequence). The CDR3 has 16 residues. The V end lost 2 bases, the J end lost 0 bases, and 11 bases lay between the germline ends. TCR beta libraries were made by quantitative 5'-RACE with molecular barcodes. TCRdb ran MiXCR on the 5' RACE reads and lists one entry per CDR3 protein. Of about 330,000 distinct CDR3 sequences listed, under 8.5% are singletons. The TCR sequence derives from a male donor with ankylosing spondylitis. The J gene is TRBJ1-3, the V gene TRBV15; D might be TRBD1 (5 bases). The material sequenced was blood, either unsorted or a sorted T cell fraction (not recorded which). The DNA of the CDR3 is TGTGCCACCAGCAGAAGGGGCCCGTCCTCTGGAAACACCATATATTTT. Translation gives CATSRRGPSSGNTIYF.